A selection of T cell receptor beta chains follows, all from one sample in a study of T cell responses to AZD1222 COVID-19 vaccine. The repertoire was sequenced with immunoSEQ multiplex PCR; TCRdb's copy has only in-frame clones and lacks some. The sample comprises some 31,000 clones, roughly 92% of which are singletons, and roughly 8.1% rests with the top ten. The sequenced sample was peripheral blood, obtained on day 0 of AZD1222 vaccination. These receptors originate from an adult in good health. Both conserved end residues are part of each CDR3. The D gene is left open where the match is weak. A row's size may be missing; if present it is once, few, many or a size class.

clone size: .
J gene: TRBJ2-5
V gene: TRBV29-1
D gene: TRBD1
CDR3 protein: CSVEAGGAWETQYF
CDR3 DNA: TGCAGCGTTGAGGCAGGGGGCGCGTGGGAGACCCAGTACTTC

clone size: .
J gene: TRBJ1-2
V gene: TRBV28
D gene: .
CDR3 protein: CASSLPTGGGSYTF
CDR3 DNA: TGTGCCAGCAGTCTACCTACGGGGGGTGGGAGCTACACCTTC

clone size: .
J gene: TRBJ1-5
V gene: TRBV28
D gene: TRBD1
CDR3 protein: CASSSTGGSNQPQHF
CDR3 DNA: TGTGCCAGCAGCTCAACAGGGGGATCCAATCAGCCCCAGCATTTT

clone size: .
J gene: TRBJ1-5
V gene: TRBV6-5
D gene: .
CDR3 protein: CASSYSWQRPLFPQHF
CDR3 DNA: TGTGCCAGCAGTTACTCGTGGCAGCGGCCTCTTTTTCCCCAGCATTTT

clone size: once
J gene: TRBJ1-4
V gene: TRBV5-1
D gene: .
CDR3 protein: CASSYSAATNEKLFF
CDR3 DNA: TGCGCCAGCAGCTACTCCGCGGCAACTAATGAAAAACTGTTTTTT

clone size: .
J gene: TRBJ1-3
V gene: TRBV5-6
D gene: .
CDR3 protein: CASSADTGNTIYF
CDR3 DNA: TGTGCCAGCAGCGCGGACACTGGAAACACCATATATTTT

clone size: once
J gene: TRBJ2-3
V gene: TRBV7-9
D gene: .
CDR3 protein: CASSLVGQTTDTQYF
CDR3 DNA: TGTGCCAGCAGCTTAGTTGGCCAGACGACAGATACGCAGTATTTT

clone size: few
J gene: TRBJ2-7
V gene: TRBV7-7
D gene: .
CDR3 protein: CAQGQASYEQYF
CDR3 DNA: TGTGCCCAGGGGCAAGCCTCCTACGAGCAGTACTTC

clone size: once
J gene: TRBJ2-1
V gene: TRBV14
D gene: .
CDR3 protein: CASSQDSLAWQFF
CDR3 DNA: TGTGCCAGCAGCCAAGATTCCCTAGCGTGGCAGTTCTTC

clone size: .
J gene: TRBJ2-5
V gene: TRBV28
D gene: TRBD2
CDR3 protein: CASSLPSGGVETQYF
CDR3 DNA: TGTGCCAGCAGTTTACCTAGCGGGGGAGTAGAGACCCAGTACTTC

clone size: .
J gene: TRBJ1-4
V gene: TRBV7-9
D gene: .
CDR3 protein: CASSWRGMAANEKLFF
CDR3 DNA: TGTGCCAGCAGCTGGAGAGGGATGGCAGCTAATGAAAAACTGTTTTTT

clone size: .
J gene: TRBJ2-3
V gene: TRBV3-1/TRBV3-2
D gene: .
CDR3 protein: CASSQLVGSSTDTQYF
CDR3 DNA: TGTGCCAGCAGCCAGTTAGTCGGGAGTAGCACAGATACGCAGTATTTT

clone size: .
J gene: TRBJ1-5
V gene: TRBV7-9
D gene: .
CDR3 protein: CASSLIGGPQHF
CDR3 DNA: TGTGCCAGCAGCCTAATCGGAGGGCCCCAGCATTTT

clone size: few
J gene: TRBJ1-5
V gene: TRBV20-1
D gene: TRBD1
CDR3 protein: CSASTGELQPQHF
CDR3 DNA: TGCAGTGCCAGTACAGGGGAACTTCAGCCCCAGCATTTT

clone size: .
J gene: TRBJ1-5
V gene: TRBV2
D gene: TRBD1
CDR3 protein: CASKLPGQGRDQPQHF
CDR3 DNA: TGTGCCAGCAAATTACCGGGACAGGGGCGCGATCAGCCCCAGCATTTT

clone size: once
J gene: TRBJ1-2
V gene: TRBV28
D gene: .
CDR3 protein: CASSLSRTAYGYTF
CDR3 DNA: TGTGCCAGCAGTTTATCCCGAACAGCCTATGGCTACACCTTC

clone size: .
J gene: TRBJ2-2
V gene: TRBV27
D gene: TRBD2
CDR3 protein: CASSWSGGTGELFF
CDR3 DNA: TGTGCCAGTTCTTGGTCGGGGGGCACCGGGGAGCTGTTTTTT

clone size: once
J gene: TRBJ1-5
V gene: TRBV7-9
D gene: .
CDR3 protein: CASSLAGMGNQPQHF
CDR3 DNA: TGTGCCAGCAGCTTAGCAGGTATGGGCAATCAGCCCCAGCATTTT

clone size: once
J gene: TRBJ1-2
V gene: TRBV5-4
D gene: .
CDR3 protein: CASSLRKANYGYTF
CDR3 DNA: TGTGCCAGCAGCTTACGTAAAGCTAACTATGGCTACACCTTC

clone size: .
J gene: TRBJ2-1
V gene: TRBV7-6
D gene: TRBD2
CDR3 protein: CASSILAGGPNEQFF
CDR3 DNA: TGTGCCAGCAGCATTCTAGCGGGAGGGCCTAATGAGCAGTTCTTC

clone size: few
J gene: TRBJ1-2
V gene: TRBV5-4
D gene: .
CDR3 protein: CASSLSRSGYTF
CDR3 DNA: TGTGCCAGCAGCTTGTCACGAAGTGGCTACACCTTC

clone size: .
J gene: TRBJ1-5
V gene: TRBV21-1
D gene: .
CDR3 protein: CASSHRGQGRGLDSNQPQHF
CDR3 DNA: TGTGCCAGCAGCCATAGGGGACAGGGGAGGGGGTTGGATAGCAATCAGCCCCAGCATTTT

clone size: .
J gene: TRBJ1-5
V gene: TRBV19
D gene: TRBD1
CDR3 protein: CASGLGQGNQPQHF
CDR3 DNA: TGTGCCAGTGGTCTCGGACAGGGTAATCAGCCCCAGCATTTT

clone size: .
J gene: TRBJ1-6
V gene: TRBV12-5
D gene: TRBD1
CDR3 protein: CASGTGDSPLHF
CDR3 DNA: TGTGCTAGTGGTACAGGGGATTCACCCCTCCACTTT

clone size: once
J gene: TRBJ1-4
V gene: TRBV19
D gene: .
CDR3 protein: CASSIGTVATNEKLFF
CDR3 DNA: TGTGCCAGTAGTATAGGAACAGTCGCAACTAATGAAAAACTGTTTTTT

clone size: .
J gene: TRBJ1-1
V gene: TRBV5-5
D gene: .
CDR3 protein: CASSLLGLAFF
CDR3 DNA: TGTGCCAGCAGCTTACTCGGGCTAGCTTTCTTT

clone size: .
J gene: TRBJ1-2
V gene: TRBV2
D gene: TRBD1
CDR3 protein: CASSEPTGESNGYTF
CDR3 DNA: TGTGCCAGCAGTGAACCCACAGGGGAATCGAATGGCTACACCTTC

clone size: .
J gene: TRBJ2-1
V gene: TRBV7-8
D gene: TRBD2
CDR3 protein: CASSWGLAGGVSSYNEQFF
CDR3 DNA: TGTGCCAGCAGCTGGGGACTAGCGGGAGGGGTAAGCTCCTACAATGAGCAGTTCTTC

clone size: .
J gene: TRBJ2-1
V gene: TRBV27
D gene: .
CDR3 protein: CASTTSRGSYNEQFF
CDR3 DNA: TGTGCCAGCACTACCTCGCGGGGCTCCTACAATGAGCAGTTCTTC

clone size: once
J gene: TRBJ2-1
V gene: TRBV5-1
D gene: .
CDR3 protein: CASSLAPGSSYNEQFF
CDR3 DNA: TGCGCCAGCAGCTTGGCCCCCGGAAGCTCCTACAATGAGCAGTTCTTC

clone size: .
J gene: TRBJ2-7
V gene: TRBV5-1
D gene: .
CDR3 protein: CASSLVSSYEQYF
CDR3 DNA: TGCGCCAGCAGCTTGGTGAGCAGTTACGAGCAGTACTTC

clone size: .
J gene: TRBJ1-2
V gene: TRBV5-1
D gene: TRBD1
CDR3 protein: CASSPGTGDGLNYGYTF
CDR3 DNA: TGCGCCAGCAGCCCTGGGACAGGGGATGGATTGAACTATGGCTACACCTTC

clone size: .
J gene: TRBJ2-3
V gene: TRBV13
D gene: .
CDR3 protein: CASSQPPGQYF
CDR3 DNA: TGTGCCAGCAGCCAGCCCCCGGGGCAGTATTTT

clone size: once
J gene: TRBJ1-4
V gene: TRBV5-1
D gene: TRBD1
CDR3 protein: CASSLIGTGVEKLFF
CDR3 DNA: TGCGCCAGCAGCTTGATCGGGACAGGGGTCGAAAAACTGTTTTTT

clone size: .
J gene: TRBJ1-3
V gene: TRBV6-5
D gene: .
CDR3 protein: CASSYTHSAAGNTIYF
CDR3 DNA: TGTGCCAGCAGTTACACCCACAGTGCGGCTGGAAACACCATATATTTT

clone size: .
J gene: TRBJ1-1
V gene: TRBV9
D gene: .
CDR3 protein: CASSVEGGSAEAFF
CDR3 DNA: TGTGCCAGCAGCGTAGAGGGGGGATCCGCTGAAGCTTTCTTT

clone size: once
J gene: TRBJ1-3
V gene: TRBV29-1
D gene: .
CDR3 protein: CSARTSGNTIYF
CDR3 DNA: TGCAGCGCCCGGACCTCTGGAAACACCATATATTTT

clone size: .
J gene: TRBJ2-1
V gene: TRBV3-1/TRBV3-2
D gene: .
CDR3 protein: CASSRGDREQFF
CDR3 DNA: TGTGCCAGCAGCCGAGGGGACCGAGAGCAGTTCTTC

clone size: .
J gene: TRBJ2-1
V gene: TRBV3-1/TRBV3-2
D gene: .
CDR3 protein: CASSQRGSGVHSYNEQFF
CDR3 DNA: TGTGCCAGCAGCCAAAGGGGTAGCGGAGTCCACTCCTACAATGAGCAGTTCTTC

clone size: .
J gene: TRBJ1-6
V gene: TRBV28
D gene: TRBD1
CDR3 protein: CASRGQGSDFSPLHF
CDR3 DNA: TGTGCCAGCAGGGGACAGGGCTCGGATTTTTCACCCCTCCACTTT

clone size: .
J gene: TRBJ2-1
V gene: TRBV18
D gene: TRBD2
CDR3 protein: CASSVYAGGLLDEQFF
CDR3 DNA: TGTGCCAGCTCAGTTTATGCGGGGGGGCTTCTCGATGAGCAGTTCTTC

clone size: .
J gene: TRBJ2-5
V gene: TRBV6-2/TRBV6-3
D gene: .
CDR3 protein: CASSYNPEGETQYF
CDR3 DNA: TGTGCCAGCAGTTATAATCCCGAGGGGGAGACCCAGTACTTC

clone size: .
J gene: TRBJ2-7
V gene: TRBV11-3
D gene: TRBD1
CDR3 protein: CASSLDGQGNGEQYF
CDR3 DNA: TGTGCCAGCAGCTTAGATGGACAGGGGAACGGCGAGCAGTACTTC

clone size: .
J gene: TRBJ1-3
V gene: TRBV11-2
D gene: .
CDR3 protein: CASSLDRGPSSANSGNTIYF
CDR3 DNA: TGTGCCAGCAGCTTAGATCGGGGACCGTCAAGCGCAAACTCTGGAAACACCATATATTTT

clone size: .
J gene: TRBJ2-1
V gene: TRBV5-4
D gene: .
CDR3 protein: CASSVPLPYNEQFF
CDR3 DNA: TGTGCCAGCAGCGTACCTCTACCCTACAATGAGCAGTTCTTC

clone size: .
J gene: TRBJ1-2
V gene: TRBV9
D gene: .
CDR3 protein: CASSVGTAYGYTF
CDR3 DNA: TGTGCCAGCAGCGTAGGGACAGCCTATGGCTACACCTTC

clone size: .
J gene: TRBJ2-7
V gene: TRBV19
D gene: .
CDR3 protein: CASSMAREYEQYF
CDR3 DNA: TGTGCCAGTAGTATGGCCAGAGAGTACGAGCAGTACTTC

clone size: .
J gene: TRBJ1-5
V gene: TRBV2
D gene: TRBD1
CDR3 protein: CASGGQGQPQHF
CDR3 DNA: TGTGCCAGCGGGGGACAGGGGCAGCCCCAGCATTTT

clone size: .
J gene: TRBJ2-2
V gene: TRBV6-5
D gene: .
CDR3 protein: CASKGGGGTGELFF
CDR3 DNA: TGTGCCAGCAAAGGAGGAGGCGGCACCGGGGAGCTGTTTTTT

clone size: .
J gene: TRBJ2-2
V gene: TRBV28
D gene: .
CDR3 protein: CASSLHPSTGELFF
CDR3 DNA: TGTGCCAGCAGCCTTCATCCCAGCACCGGGGAGCTGTTTTTT

clone size: .
J gene: TRBJ1-2
V gene: TRBV9
D gene: .
CDR3 protein: CASSGSGPNYGYTF
CDR3 DNA: TGTGCCAGCAGCGGATCGGGACCTAACTATGGCTACACCTTC

clone size: .
J gene: TRBJ1-6
V gene: TRBV6-6
D gene: .
CDR3 protein: CASSRTTGSRTYNSPLHF
CDR3 DNA: TGTGCCAGCAGTCGAACAACAGGGAGTCGGACCTATAATTCACCCCTCCACTTT

clone size: .
J gene: TRBJ1-2
V gene: TRBV24-1
D gene: TRBD1
CDR3 protein: CATKDRVGTGGYTF
CDR3 DNA: TGTGCCACCAAAGACAGGGTCGGGACGGGCGGCTACACCTTC

clone size: .
J gene: TRBJ1-2
V gene: TRBV11-2
D gene: .
CDR3 protein: CASSFAGRGGYTF
CDR3 DNA: TGTGCCAGCAGCTTTGCAGGAAGAGGGGGCTACACCTTC

clone size: once
J gene: TRBJ1-2
V gene: TRBV7-9
D gene: .
CDR3 protein: CASSPSEGLGYTF
CDR3 DNA: TGTGCCAGCAGCCCCTCGGAGGGGTTGGGCTACACCTTC

clone size: .
J gene: TRBJ2-5
V gene: TRBV18
D gene: .
CDR3 protein: CASSPWGQETQYF
CDR3 DNA: TGTGCCAGCTCCCCGTGGGGCCAAGAGACCCAGTACTTC